This TCR beta chain was found in a study of naive and memory T cell subsets. For blood and skin samples, reverse transcription used TCR alpha and beta constant primers. TCRdb recomputed calls from the 5' RACE reads with MiXCR, one row per CDR3 protein. The sample lists tens of thousands of distinct CDR3 sequences; around 21% were seen once. The ends lost 7 bases at V and 6 bases at J; junction bases unmatched: 8. This CDR3 has 13 residues. The V gene's germline CDR1 is SQVTM and CDR2 ANQGSEA. RNA was extracted from roughly 2.6 ml of whole blood of healthy adults. V and J are TRBV29-1 and TRBJ2-7; 11 nucleotides agree with TRBD2. This TCR was recovered from a female donor in good health. Here the CDR3 DNA reads TGCAGCGCTGCGACTAGCGGGAACAGCGAGCAGTACTTC. As protein: CSAATSGNSEQYF.